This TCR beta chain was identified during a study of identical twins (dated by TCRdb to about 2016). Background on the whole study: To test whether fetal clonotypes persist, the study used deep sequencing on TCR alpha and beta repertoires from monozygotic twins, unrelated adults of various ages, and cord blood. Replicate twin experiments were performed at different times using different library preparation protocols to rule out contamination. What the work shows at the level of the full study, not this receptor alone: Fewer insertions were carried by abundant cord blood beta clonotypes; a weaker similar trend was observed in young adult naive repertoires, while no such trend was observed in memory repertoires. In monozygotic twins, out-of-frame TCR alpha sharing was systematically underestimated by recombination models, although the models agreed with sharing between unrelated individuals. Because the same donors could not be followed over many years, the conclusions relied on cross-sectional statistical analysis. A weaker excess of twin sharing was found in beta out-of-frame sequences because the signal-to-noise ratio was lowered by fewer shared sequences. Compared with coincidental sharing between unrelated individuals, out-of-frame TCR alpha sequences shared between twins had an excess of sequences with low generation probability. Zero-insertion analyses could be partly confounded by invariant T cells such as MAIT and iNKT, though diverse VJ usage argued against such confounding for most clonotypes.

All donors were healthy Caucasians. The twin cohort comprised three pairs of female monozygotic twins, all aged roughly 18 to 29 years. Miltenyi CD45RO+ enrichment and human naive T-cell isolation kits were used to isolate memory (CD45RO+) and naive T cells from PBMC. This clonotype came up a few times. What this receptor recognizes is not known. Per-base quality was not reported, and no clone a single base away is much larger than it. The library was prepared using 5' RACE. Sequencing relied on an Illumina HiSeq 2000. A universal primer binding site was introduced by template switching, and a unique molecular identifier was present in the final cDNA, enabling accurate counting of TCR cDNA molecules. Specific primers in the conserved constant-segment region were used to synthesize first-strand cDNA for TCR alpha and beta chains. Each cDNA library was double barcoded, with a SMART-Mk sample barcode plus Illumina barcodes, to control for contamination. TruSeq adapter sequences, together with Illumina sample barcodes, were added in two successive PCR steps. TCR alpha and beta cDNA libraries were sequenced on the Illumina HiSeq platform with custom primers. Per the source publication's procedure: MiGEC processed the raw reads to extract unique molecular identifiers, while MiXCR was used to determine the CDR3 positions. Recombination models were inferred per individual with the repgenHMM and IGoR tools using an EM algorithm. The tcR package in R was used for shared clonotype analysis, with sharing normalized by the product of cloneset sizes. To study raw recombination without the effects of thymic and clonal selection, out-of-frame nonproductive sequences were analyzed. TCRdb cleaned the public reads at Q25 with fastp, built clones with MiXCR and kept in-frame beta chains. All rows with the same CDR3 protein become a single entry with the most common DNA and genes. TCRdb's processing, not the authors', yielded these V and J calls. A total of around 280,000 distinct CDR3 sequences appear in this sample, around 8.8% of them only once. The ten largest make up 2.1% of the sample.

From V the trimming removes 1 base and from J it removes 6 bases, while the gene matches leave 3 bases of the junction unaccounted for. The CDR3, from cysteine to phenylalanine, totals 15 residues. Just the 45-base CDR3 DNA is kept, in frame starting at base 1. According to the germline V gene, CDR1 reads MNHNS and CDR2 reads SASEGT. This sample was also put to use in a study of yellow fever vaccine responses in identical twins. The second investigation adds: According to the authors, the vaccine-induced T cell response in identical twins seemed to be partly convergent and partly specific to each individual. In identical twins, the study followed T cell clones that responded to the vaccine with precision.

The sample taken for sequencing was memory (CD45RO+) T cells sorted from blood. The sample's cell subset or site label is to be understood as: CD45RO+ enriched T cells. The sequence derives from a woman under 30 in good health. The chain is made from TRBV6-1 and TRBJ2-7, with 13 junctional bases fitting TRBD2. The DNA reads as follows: TGTGCCAGCAGTGAAGGGACTAGCGGGAGTTTCGAGCAGTACTTC. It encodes CASSEGTSGSFEQYF.